This TCR beta chain was documented in a study of T cell repertoires in cytomegalovirus infection. On this clonotype itself: Its target is unknown.

TCRdb independently ran MiXCR on the reads; one entry per CDR3 protein. This sample carries approximately 910,000 distinct CDR3 sequences, about a third of them seen once, and the ten largest clones take more than 12%. Trimming removed 2 bases from V and 1 base from J; junction bases left unmatched: 5. Germline V gene sequence: CDR1 SGHVS, CDR2 FNYEAQ. The CDR3 spans 16 residues. Sequencing was performed on cultured CD8+ T cells from PBMCs, taken from culture after CMV antigen stimulation. The sequence was obtained from a human donor in good health (CMV status not recorded). Some clones in this sample may be carry-over from other donors' samples. V gene TRBV7-6 combines with J gene TRBJ2-5, with TRBD2 identical over 9 bases. The CDR3 DNA sequence: TGTGCCAGCAGCTTAAGTAGCGGGGGAACCCAAGAGACCCAGTACTTC. Translation gives CASSLSSGGTQETQYF.